This TCR beta chain was found in a study of blood T cells in healthy people across ages. General study findings and limits: Estimated diversity, derived from one million T cells, was regarded as an underestimate. Measured against age, TCR beta diversity per million T cells decreased in a roughly linear manner. A conclusive naive versus antigen-experienced comparison was prevented by the unsorted PBMCs.

A second about 6 to 11 cycle PCR used barcoded and J-beta primers. From the 5' RACE reads, TCRdb called clonotypes with MiXCR, one entry per CDR3 protein. The sample contains around 1,000,000 distinct CDR3 sequences, around 25% of which appear only once. Germline V gives CDR1 SGHKS, CDR2 YYEKEE (reference sequence). The ends were cut back, 2 bases at V and 8 bases at J, with 5 bases in the middle. The CDR3 covers 11 residues. As regards this clonotype: Its antigen is not known.

The same sample was also studied in work on T cells of mothers and their children. That paper notes: The entire RNA extract went into cDNA synthesis at approximately 1.5 ug per 15 ul.

Sequencing was performed on blood. The TCR sequence derives from a girl aged 2 to 10 in good health. The V and J genes are TRBV5-5 and TRBJ2-1; D is undetermined. The CDR3 sequence is CASSFIHEQFF. The DNA of the CDR3 is TGTGCCAGCAGCTTCATCCATGAGCAGTTCTTC.